The present TCR beta chain was sequenced within a study of blood T cell repertoires in COVID-19. In the study overall: Researchers got acute and convalescent COVID-19 samples from the United States, Italy and Spain. PBMCs, B-cell-depleted T cells, or T cells were the source of the cDNA or gDNA that made up the material.

This CDR3 has 14 amino acids. Trimming removed 4 bases from V and 2 bases from J; junction bases left unmatched: 4. From germline, CDR1 is LGHDT and CDR2 YNNKEL (reference sequence). This clone has only one observation. This table comes from immunoSEQ multiplex PCR, and its TCRdb copy is limited to in-frame clones, with some not included. The profile shows about 240,000 clones, 75% to 85% of them singletons. Sequencing input: peripheral blood. The chain combines TRBV3-1 (or the pseudogene TRBV3-2) with TRBJ2-7, with 8 bases identical to TRBD1. This sequence was found in an older woman with active or convalescent COVID-19. Written as DNA, the CDR3 is TGTGCCAGCAGCCTACAGGGGGGACCCTACGAGCAGTACTTC. This sequence encodes CASSLQGGPYEQYF.